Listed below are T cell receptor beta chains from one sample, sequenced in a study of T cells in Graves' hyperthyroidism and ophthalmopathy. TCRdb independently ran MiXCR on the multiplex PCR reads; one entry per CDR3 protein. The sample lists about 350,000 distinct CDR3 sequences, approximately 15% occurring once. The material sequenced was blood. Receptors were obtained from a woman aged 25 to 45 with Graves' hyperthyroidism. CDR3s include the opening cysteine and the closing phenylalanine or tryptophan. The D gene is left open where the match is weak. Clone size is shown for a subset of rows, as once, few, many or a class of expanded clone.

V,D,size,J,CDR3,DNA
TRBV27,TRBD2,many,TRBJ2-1,CASSRSGSWSYEQFF,TGTGCCAGCAGCCGTAGCGGGAGCTGGAGCTATGAGCAGTTCTTC
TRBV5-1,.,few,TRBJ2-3,CASSLDRASTDTQYF,TGCGCCAGCAGCTTGGACAGGGCCAGCACAGATACGCAGTATTTT
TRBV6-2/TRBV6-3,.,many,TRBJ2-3,CASSYRTDTQYF,TGTGCCAGCAGTTACCGCACAGATACGCAGTATTTT
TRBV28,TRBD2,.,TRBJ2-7,CASSFPGGGEQYF,TGTGCCAGCAGTTTCCCGGGGGGAGGCGAGCAGTACTTC
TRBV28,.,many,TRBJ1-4,CASSFGVLQVGKLFF,TGTGCCAGCAGTTTTGGCGTCCTCCAAGTCGGAAAACTGTTTTTT
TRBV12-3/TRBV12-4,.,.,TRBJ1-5,CASSLLRVGQPQHF,TGTGCCAGCAGTTTATTGAGGGTTGGACAGCCCCAGCATTTT
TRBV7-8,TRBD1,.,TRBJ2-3,CASSFSTGAPYTDTQYF,TGTGCCAGCAGCTTTTCTACAGGGGCTCCCTACACAGATACGCAGTATTTT
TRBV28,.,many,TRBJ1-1,CASSLLQEMNTEAFF,TGTGCCAGCAGTTTATTGCAGGAAATGAACACTGAAGCTTTCTTT
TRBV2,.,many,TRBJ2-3,CASSEELRFDSDTQYF,TGTGCCAGCAGTGAAGAACTACGGTTCGACTCAGATACGCAGTATTTT
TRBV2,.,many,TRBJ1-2,CASSGRWGDPNYGYTF,TGTGCCAGCAGTGGCCGGTGGGGGGACCCTAACTATGGCTACACCTTC
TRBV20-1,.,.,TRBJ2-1,CSARLGLRTYNEQFF,TGCAGTGCTAGACTTGGCCTGAGGACCTACAATGAGCAGTTCTTC
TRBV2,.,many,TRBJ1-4,CASSGSGLEKLFF,TGTGCCAGCAGCGGATCAGGGTTGGAAAAACTGTTTTTT
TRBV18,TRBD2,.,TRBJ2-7,CASSWREGRYEQYF,TGTGCCAGCTCGTGGCGGGAGGGCCGCTACGAGCAGTACTTC
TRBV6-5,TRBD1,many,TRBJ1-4,CASSYRATGQSNEKLFF,TGTGCCAGCAGTTACCGAGCGACGGGACAGAGTAATGAAAAACTGTTTTTT
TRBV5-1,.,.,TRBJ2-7,CASSSGGQLSYEQYF,TGCGCCAGCAGCTCGGGGGGACAGCTGTCCTACGAGCAGTACTTC
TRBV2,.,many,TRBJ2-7,CASSERVRGARYEQYF,TGTGCCAGCAGTGAACGGGTGAGGGGGGCTAGGTACGAGCAGTACTTC
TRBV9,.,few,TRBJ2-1,CASSVGLIGDEQFF,TGTGCCAGCAGCGTAGGGCTAATCGGCGATGAGCAGTTCTTC
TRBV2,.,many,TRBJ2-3,CASGSGRGTDTQYF,TGTGCCAGCGGTTCCGGTCGGGGGACAGATACGCAGTATTTT
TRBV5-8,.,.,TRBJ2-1,CASSPLGSGSSSYNEQFF,TGTGCCAGCAGCCCCCTTGGGAGCGGGTCAAGCTCCTACAATGAGCAGTTCTTC
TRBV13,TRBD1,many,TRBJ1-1,CASSLGLDLGQVAEAFF,TGTGCCAGCAGCTTAGGCCTCGATCTGGGACAGGTGGCTGAAGCTTTCTTT
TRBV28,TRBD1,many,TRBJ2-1,CASRRQGANNEQFF,TGTGCCAGCAGAAGGCAGGGGGCCAACAATGAGCAGTTCTTC
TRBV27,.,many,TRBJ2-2,CASSYPSGELFF,TGTGCCAGCAGTTACCCTTCCGGGGAGCTGTTTTTT
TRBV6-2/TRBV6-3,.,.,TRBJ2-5,CASSPPPGGTGETQYF,TGTGCCAGCAGTCCCCCGCCCGGAGGGACTGGAGAGACCCAGTACTTC
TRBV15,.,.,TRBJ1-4,CATSRDPRATNEKLFF,TGTGCCACCAGCAGAGATCCGCGGGCCACTAATGAAAAACTGTTTTTT